This passage covers 4 T cell receptor beta chains from one sample sequenced in a study of T cells after yellow fever vaccination. TCRdb processed the 5' RACE reads anew with MiXCR; each CDR3 protein has one entry. The sample comprises approximately 580,000 distinct CDR3 sequences, about a sixth of which are singletons, and 15% to 20% rests with the top ten. Sequenced material: PBMCs, taken 5 days after the first yellow fever vaccination. All receptors come from a man aged 18 to 35 who received the YFV17D yellow fever vaccine.

This chain uses TRBV5-1 with TRBJ1-5, with TRBD1 matching over 7 bases. The CDR3 runs to 14 residues. CDR1 and CDR2 (germline): SGHRS, YFSETQ. V shed 4 bases, J shed 3 bases, and the junction held 4 bases outside the gene matches. CDR3 in DNA: TGCGCCAGCAGCCCAGGGGGGGTCAATCAGCCCCAGCATTTT. The encoded protein is CASSPGGVNQPQHF.

V and J are TRBV7-2 and TRBJ2-7, with 10 bases identical to TRBD2. The CDR3 extends over 15 amino acids. Germline CDR1 and CDR2: SGHTA and FQGNSA. Germline trimming cut 3 bases from V and 4 bases from J; bases unmatched to any gene: 6. DNA for the CDR3: TGTGCCAGCAGCTTCGGACTAGCGGTAGCTTACGAGCAGTACGTC. Translating gives CASSFGLAVAYEQYV.

This chain joins TRBV5-4 and TRBJ1-4; the D gene is possibly TRBD1 (5 bases). The CDR3 sequence is 13 residues long. The ends were cut back, 0 bases at V and 8 bases at J, with 8 bases in the middle. Germline CDR1 and CDR2: SGHNT and YYREEE (reference sequence). The CDR3 loop reads CASSLEGEEKLFF. In DNA form, the CDR3 reads TGTGCCAGCAGCTTGGAAGGGGAGGAAAAACTGTTTTTT.

This chain uses TRBV20-1 with TRBJ2-3; 7 nucleotides align to TRBD2. Germline V gene lookup returns CDR1 DFQATT and CDR2 SNEGSKA (reference sequence). The CDR3 has 14 residues. CDR3 sequence: CRAQRGRSADTQYF. The CDR3 bases are TGCAGGGCCCAGCGGGGTCGGAGTGCAGATACGCAGTATTTT.